Here is one TCR beta chain with its context. Its cognate antigen is unknown. The source of the sample is a study of cytomegalovirus exposure and HLA in healthy donors. Study-level results: In vitro experiments confirmed that three CMV-associated chains were specific for CMV antigens. What a later analysis reportedly showed was that an Asian-associated ancestry cluster had fewer N-insertions than the approximately 700-donor mean. Earlier analysis yielded a pattern in which most TCR beta V segments were productive about 87% or about 30% of the time.

The CDR3 runs to 14 residues. CDR1 and CDR2 (germline): KGHSH, LQKENI. Trimming at V came to 6 bases and at J to 7 bases, leaving 9 bases not matched to a gene. Both 60 Vbeta primers and 13 Jbeta primers went into the PCR. Data came from immunoSEQ multiplex PCR; TCRdb stores just in-frame clones and leaves some out. Of about 180,000 clones listed, about 85% are singletons. The specimen was PBMCs. This chain connects TRBV18 to TRBJ2-1; 7 bases align to TRBD2. The TCR originated in a boy aged 2-15 years in good health and CMV-seronegative. The CDR3 here is CASSLQGAGNEQFF. For the CDR3, the DNA is TGTGCCAGCTCCCTTCAGGGAGCGGGGAATGAGCAGTTCTTC.